These 29 T cell receptor beta chains came from one sample sequenced in a study of blood T cells in healthy people across ages. Primed by a sample-barcoded 5' primer and a J-beta primer mix, a second PCR proceeded for roughly 7 to 12 cycles. TCRdb reprocessed the 5' RACE reads with MiXCR, giving one entry per CDR3 protein. This sample has 850,000 to 1,000,000 distinct CDR3 sequences, with around 48% found just once. Sequencing was carried out using blood. All receptors come from a man between 25 and 39 years old in good health.

V and J are TRBV12-3 or TRBV12-4 and TRBJ2-1, with D possibly TRBD1 on 6 matching bases. The V and J ends lost 7 bases and 10 bases respectively, with 20 bases between them. This CDR3 has 14 amino acids. CDR3 nucleotides: TGTGCCAGCACCCGGACAGAGGGCTCCTACGAGCAGTTCTTC. It yields the protein CASTRTEGSYEQFF.

In this sample, this clonotype turned up many times. CDR3 in DNA: TGTGCCAGCAGTAGGGGGAGGTTCAATGAGCAGTTCTTC. Amino acids: CASSRGRFNEQFF. This chain links TRBV6-5 with TRBJ2-1; D may be TRBD1 or TRBD2 (6 bases each). The CDR3 sequence is 13 residues long. The V and J ends lost 5 bases and 6 bases respectively, with 11 bases between them. Germline CDR1 reads MNHEY; CDR2 reads SVGAGI.

This clonotype was seen only a few times. The CDR3 region has the DNA TGTGCCAGCAGCCTTGAAAGCTACCAACGAATTCAGTACTTC. As protein: CASSLESYQRIQYF. This chain uses TRBV7-2 with TRBJ2-4; D gene ambiguous. Germline CDR1 SGHTA, CDR2 FQGNSA. V dropped 5 bases and J dropped 10 bases, with 18 bases sitting between them. This CDR3 spans 14 amino acids.

The table lists this clonotype with a few counts. The chain recombines TRBV7-9 with TRBJ2-7; D remains unclear. The germline V and J ends were trimmed by 5 bases and 0 bases, with 14 bases remaining between them. The CDR3 is 15 residues long. The germline gives CDR1 SEHNR, CDR2 FQNEAQ (reference sequence). This CDR3 is CASSPTFDTSYEQYF. The CDR3 region has the DNA TGTGCCAGCAGCCCGACGTTTGACACCTCCTACGAGCAGTACTTC.

J is TRBJ1-6 and V is TRBV18, with 7 bases matching TRBD1. The CDR3 runs 15 residues. The germline CDR1 and CDR2 sequences are KGHSH and LQKENI. With 8 bases clipped from V and 5 bases from J, the junction kept 9 bases outside the gene matches. The CDR3 sequence: CASQVRQGDNSPLHF. The CDR3 DNA reads as TGTGCCAGCCAAGTCCGACAGGGCGATAATTCACCCCTCCACTTT.

The rearrangement links TRBV20-1 to TRBJ2-7; 8 bases agree with TRBD1. CDR3 length: 16 residues. Germline lookup yields CDR1 DFQATT and CDR2 SNEGSKA (reference sequence). V lost 0 bases and J lost 3; bases outside the gene matches: 10. CDR3 loop: CSARDYRGSNNYEQYF. The CDR3 DNA sequence: TGCAGTGCTAGAGATTACAGGGGGAGTAATAACTACGAGCAGTACTTC.

As for this clonotype: A read error may produce the germline difference seen at one junction end. CDR3 nucleotides: TGCAGTGCCCCGCTCTCAGATGCGCAGTATTTT. It encodes CSAPLSDAQYF. The chain couples TRBV20-1 to TRBJ2-3; D unclear. There are 11 residues in the CDR3. From germline, CDR1 is DFQATT and CDR2 SNEGSKA (reference sequence).

The rearrangement joins TRBV30 to TRBJ1-2; tentative D call: TRBD1 (6 bases). Trimming left V 3 bases short and J 6 bases short, with 14 bases between. In germline, CDR1 is GTSNPN, CDR2 SVGIG (reference sequence). This CDR3 contains 13 residues. CDR3 nucleotide sequence: TGTGCCTGGAGCCGGGTAGGGGGAAATGGCTACACCTTC. Protein product: CAWSRVGGNGYTF.

This clonotype was counted many times. V and J are TRBV15 and TRBJ2-3; the D gene is possibly TRBD2 (6 bases). The CDR3 has 16 residues. Looked up from germline, CDR1 is LNHNV and CDR2 is YYDKDF (reference sequence). Trimming took off 0 bases at V and 2 bases at J, with 12 bases between the two ends. CDR3 protein: CATSRDRSGFTDTQYF. The CDR3 DNA is TGTGCCACCAGCAGAGATCGCAGCGGGTTCACAGATACGCAGTATTTT. Full variable domain (outside the CDR3, taken from reference TRBV15 and TRBJ2-3): DAMVIQNPRYQVTQFGKPVTLSCSQTLNHNVMYWYQQKSSQAPKLLFHYYDKDFNNEADTPDNFQSRRPNTSFCFLDIRSPGLGDTAMYLCATSRDRSGFTDTQYFGPGTRLTVL.

On this clonotype: The junction and the germline gene differ at one end; a read error may be behind it. For the CDR3, the DNA is TGCGCCAGCAGCCCGGTAGACCCCTCCTACACTGAGCAGTTCTTC. Protein: CASSPVDPSYTEQFF. This rearrangement joins TRBV5-1 to TRBJ2-1; D gene uncertain. CDR1 is SGHRS and CDR2 is YFSETQ in the germline V gene. This CDR3 region has 15 residues.

The table lists this clonotype with a count of one. The chain is built from TRBV12-3 or TRBV12-4 and TRBJ2-1; no clear D gene. Trimming took 5 bases from V and 8 from J, leaving 19 bases between them. CDR3 size: 15 residues. The CDR3 nucleotides read TGTGCCAGCAGTCCGGGCGCTAGTTTGGACGATGAGCAGTTCTTC. As protein: CASSPGASLDDEQFF.

This clonotype showed up many times. The rearrangement joins TRBV7-2 to TRBJ2-5; 9 nucleotides line up with TRBD2. The CDR3 length is 16 residues. CDR1 is SGHTA and CDR2 is FQGNSA in the germline V gene. J was trimmed by 5 bases and V by 2 bases; bases with no gene match: 9. CDR3 protein: CASSLNPAGGGETQYF. CDR3 bases: TGTGCCAGCAGCTTAAACCCAGCGGGGGGAGGTGAGACCCAGTACTTC. The full variable domain, its missing parts supplied by reference TRBV7-2 and TRBJ2-5, is GAGVSQSPSNKVTEKGKDVELRCDPISGHTALYWYRQSLGQGLEFLIYFQGNSAPDKSGLPSDRFSAERTGGSVSTLTIQRTQQEDSAVYLCASSLNPAGGGETQYFGPGTRLLVL.

The rearrangement joins TRBV12-3 or TRBV12-4 to TRBJ2-5; D ambiguous. The J call is doubtful: the DNA matches TRBJ2-7 better. CDR3 length equals 12 residues. In DNA form, the CDR3 reads TGTGCCAGCAGTTCACAGCAATACGAGCAGTACTTC. Amino acid sequence: CASSSQQYEQYF.

This clonotype was counted between two and nine times. One end of the junction varies from germline; a read error may be responsible. This rearrangement joins TRBV12-3 or TRBV12-4 to TRBJ2-3; TRBD1 agrees at 7 bases. This CDR3 is 15 amino acids long. The DNA for the CDR3 is TGTGCCAGCAGTCCATCAGGGGGACCCACACATACGCAGTATTTT. Its protein is CASSPSGGPTHTQYF.

This clonotype has more than one count but fewer than ten. V gene TRBV6-2 or TRBV6-3 combines with J gene TRBJ2-7, with a possible D match to TRBD1 (5 bases). The CDR3 spans 12 residues. V was pared by 8 bases and J by 2 bases, with 10 bases between. Germline CDR1 and CDR2: MNHEY and SVGEGT. Here the CDR3 reads CASAREAYEQYF. CDR3 sequence (DNA): TGTGCCAGCGCCAGGGAAGCCTACGAGCAGTACTTC.

This chain links TRBV5-1 with TRBJ2-5; D may be TRBD2 (6 bases). The germline V gene has CDR1 SGHRS and CDR2 YFSETQ. The CDR3 spans 15 residues. With 0 bases removed from V and 4 bases from J, the gap between germline ends came to 13 bases. The CDR3 spells CASSLVTGVGETQYF. The CDR3, as DNA: TGCGCCAGCAGCTTGGTAACGGGGGTTGGAGAGACCCAGTACTTC.

The chain joins TRBV20-1 to TRBJ2-7; D not resolved. Germline CDR1 DFQATT, CDR2 SNEGSKA (reference sequence). Trimming took off 6 bases at V and 0 bases at J, with 12 bases between the two ends. This CDR3 comprises 13 residues. CDR3 sequence (DNA): TGCAGTGCCTTACGCAGGATCTCCTACGAGCAGTACTTC. The encoded protein is CSALRRISYEQYF.

This clonotype was picked up a small number of times. The chain has TRBV28 and TRBJ2-7; 7 bases fit TRBD1. From germline, CDR1 is MDHEN and CDR2 SYDVKM. The V segment lost 8 bases and the J segment 0 bases; nucleotides outside the gene matches: 10. The CDR3 has 15 amino acids. CDR3 sequence (DNA): TGTGCCAGCGGCCCAAGGGGGCTCAGCTCCTACGAGCAGTACTTC. Its protein product is CASGPRGLSSYEQYF.

Comments on this clonotype: A read error may produce the germline difference seen at one junction end. The chain carries TRBV5-1 and TRBJ2-6, with D tentatively TRBD1 (5 bases). Germline V gene sequence: CDR1 SGHRS, CDR2 YFSETQ. This CDR3 region has 15 residues. The CDR3 spells CASGLDGSGASVLTF. The CDR3 bases are TGCGCCAGCGGCTTGGACGGCTCTGGGGCCAGCGTCCTGACTTTC.

This rearrangement joins TRBV20-1 to TRBJ2-1; possible D gene TRBD1, 5 bases. The germline CDR1 and CDR2 sequences are DFQATT and SNEGSKA (reference sequence). Trimming left V 8 bases short and J 8 bases short, with 16 bases between. The length of the CDR3 is 12 residues. CDR3 amino acids: CSSPRANYEQFF. CDR3 bases: TGCAGTTCCCCCAGGGCTAATTATGAGCAGTTCTTC.

This clonotype appeared once. The gene calls are TRBV20-1 and TRBJ2-7; D is unresolved. Trimming cost V 1 base and J 9 bases, with 10 bases left between them. CDR1 is DFQATT and CDR2 is SNEGSKA in the germline V gene (reference sequence). The CDR3 totals 11 residues. CDR3 nucleotides: TGCAGTGCTAGAGTATCGGCAGGGCAGTACTTC. Protein product: CSARVSAGQYF.

The chain is built from TRBV5-1 and TRBJ2-3; the D gene is possibly TRBD1 (5 bases). CDR3 length: 13 residues. V lost 4 bases and J lost 4, with 10 bases in between. CDR1 and CDR2 (germline): SGHRS, YFSETQ. The CDR3 sequence: CASSPDSADTQYF. DNA of the CDR3: TGCGCCAGCAGCCCAGACAGTGCAGATACGCAGTATTTT.

This clonotype was counted a few times. The CDR3 DNA reads as TGTGCCAGCAGTCCCGCAGGCAGTCTAGCTAACTATGGCTACACCTTC. Its protein is CASSPAGSLANYGYTF. The chain joins TRBV12-3 or TRBV12-4 to TRBJ1-2; no clear D. V lost 5 bases to trimming and J lost 0 bases, with 16 bases between them. This CDR3 has 16 residues.

Note on this clonotype: At one end, the junction sequence differs from germline, possibly due to a read error. The V gene is TRBV6-6, the J gene TRBJ2-7, with 8 bases fitting TRBD2. The CDR3 has 15 amino acids. Looked up from germline, CDR1 is MNHNY and CDR2 is SVGAGI (reference sequence). CDR3: CASSPERGGNYEQHF. The CDR3 DNA reads as TGTGCCAGCAGCCCCGAACGGGGGGGGAACTACGAGCAGCACTTC.

To note about this clonotype: Being one base from a much bigger clone, this may be a read error. The rearrangement joins TRBV6-1 to TRBJ1-6; no clear D. The germline V and J ends were trimmed by 4 bases and 7 bases, with 11 bases remaining between them. Germline V gene sequence: CDR1 MNHNS, CDR2 SASEGT. The CDR3 loop spans 14 amino acids. Written as DNA, the CDR3 is TGTGCCAGCAGTGGACTGCCCGAGAATTCACCCCTCCACTTT. It encodes CASSGLPENSPLHF.

This clonotype was counted between two and nine times. This rearrangement joins TRBV6-2 or TRBV6-3 to TRBJ2-5; D remains ambiguous. Trimming stripped 3 bases from V and 6 bases from J, with 5 bases between. This CDR3 region has 11 residues. Per the germline V gene, CDR1 is MNHEY and CDR2 is SVGEGT. This CDR3 reads CASSYGKTQYF. The CDR3 nucleotides read TGTGCCAGCAGTTATGGGAAGACCCAGTACTTC.

This clonotype was counted a few times. V gene TRBV27 combines with J gene TRBJ2-3; 9 nucleotides align to TRBD2. With V trimmed by 5 bases and J by 6 bases, 6 bases remained unmatched. CDR3 length: 14 amino acids. CDR1 and CDR2 from the germline V gene are MNHEY and SMNVEV (reference sequence). The CDR3 reads CASSPMAGGDTQYF. The DNA for the CDR3 is TGTGCCAGCAGTCCCATGGCGGGGGGGGATACGCAGTATTTT.

V gene TRBV27 combines with J gene TRBJ2-7, with 7 positions matching TRBD2. V lost 8 bases to trimming and J lost 0 bases; unmatched junction nucleotides: 10. The V gene's germline CDR1 is MNHEY and CDR2 SMNVEV (reference sequence). This CDR3 contains 15 residues. CDR3 amino acids: CASGPVGGSSYEQYF. CDR3 coding DNA: TGTGCCAGCGGGCCCGTGGGAGGGAGCTCCTACGAGCAGTACTTC.

The rearrangement joins TRBV20-1 to TRBJ2-7, with 7 bases matching TRBD2. Near its end, the DNA agrees better with TRBJ2-4, so the J call may be wrong. CDR1 is DFQATT and CDR2 is SNEGSKA in the germline V gene (reference sequence). This CDR3 has 13 amino acids. CDR3 sequence reads: CSAGEGAKNIQYF. CDR3 bases: TGCAGTGCTGGGGAGGGGGCCAAAAACATTCAGTACTTC.